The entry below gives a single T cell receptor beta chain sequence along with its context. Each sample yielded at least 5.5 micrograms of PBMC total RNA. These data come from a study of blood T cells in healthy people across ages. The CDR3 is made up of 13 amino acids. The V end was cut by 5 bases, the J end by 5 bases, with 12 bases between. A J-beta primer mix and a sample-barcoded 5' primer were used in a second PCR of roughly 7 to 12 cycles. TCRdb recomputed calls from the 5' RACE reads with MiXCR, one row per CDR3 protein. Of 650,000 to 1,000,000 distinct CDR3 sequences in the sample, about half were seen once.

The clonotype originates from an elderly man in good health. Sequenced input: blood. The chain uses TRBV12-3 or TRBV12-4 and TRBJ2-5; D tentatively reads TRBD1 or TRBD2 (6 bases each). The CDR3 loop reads CASSNGGRETQYF. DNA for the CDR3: TGTGCCAGCAGTAACGGGGGCAGGGAGACCCAGTACTTC.